This T cell receptor beta chain was identified during a study of a mutant IDH1 vaccine in newly diagnosed glioma. The time point is: week 35, safety follow-up. Alongside topical imiquimod, each dose of vaccine comprised 300 ug of mutant IDH1 20-mer peptide. Weeks 1, 3, 5, 7, 11, 15, 19 and 23 were when patients received their eight vaccinations. As for this clone: No antigen is known for it.

Method: immunoSEQ multiplex PCR; TCRdb's copy keeps in-frame clones and lacks some. The sample lists 60,000 or so clones; around four fifths were seen once. CDR1 and CDR2 from the germline V gene are SGHRS and YFSETQ. The CDR3 length is 15 residues. V lost 4 bases to trimming and J lost 7 bases, with 18 bases between them. The V gene is TRBV5-1, the J gene TRBJ1-5; D remains unclear. The sample consisted of PBMCs, taken from a glioma patient whose treatment included an IDH1 peptide vaccine. This sequence originates from a man aged 25 to 45 with glioma. The CDR3 nucleotides are TGCGCCAGCAGCCTGTTGGGTGGGCCTGACCAGCCCCAGCATTTT. Translation gives CASSLLGGPDQPQHF. The full variable domain, with the rest looked up from reference TRBV5-1 and TRBJ1-5, is KAGVTQTPRYLIKTRGQQVTLSCSPISGHRSVSWYQQTPGQGLQFLFEYFSETQRNKGNFPGRFSGRQFSNSRSEMNVSTLELGDSALYLCASSLLGGPDQPQHFGDGTRLSIL.